What follows describes a single T cell receptor beta chain. Only in-frame clones appear in the TCRdb table, and some are missing; sequencing was by immunoSEQ multiplex PCR. The data hold approximately 79,000 clones, with more than 85% observed a single time. The data stem from a study of technical replicates of blood from a few donors. The CDR3 contains 14 residues. Germline V gene data show CDR1 as SEHNR and CDR2 as FQNEAQ (reference sequence). Trimming pared 2 bases from V and 7 bases from J, leaving 14 bases between. Sequenced sample: T cells isolated from PBMCs. This chain joins TRBV7-9 and TRBJ1-1, with TRBD1 as a possible D gene (6 bases). This receptor was obtained from a human donor in good health. In nucleotides, the CDR3 is TGTGCCAGCAGCTTATCGGGGACGACAGGTGAAGCTTTCTTT. It yields the protein CASSLSGTTGEAFF. Based on the CDR3 plus reference TRBV7-9 and TRBJ1-1, the full variable domain is DTGVSQNPRHKITKRGQNVTFRCDPISEHNRLYWYRQTLGQGPEFLTYFQNEAQLEKSRLLSDRFSAERPKGSFSTLEIQRTEQGDSAMYLCASSLSGTTGEAFFGQGTRLTVV.